One sample yielded the 31 T cell receptor beta chains listed below, sequenced in a study of control samples from healthy donors and cancer patients. The data were produced by immunoSEQ multiplex PCR, yet TCRdb's version contains in-frame clones alone and is incomplete. Counted here are some 170,000 clones, roughly 94% occurring once; the ten biggest clones make up around 13%. The sequenced material came from PBMCs. The receptors were gathered from a man aged 55-75 years with colorectal cancer.

The V call is TRBV25-1, the J call TRBJ1-3; D not certain. CDR3 size: 13 residues. Deletions cut 1 base from V and 7 bases from J, with 8 bases between. CDR1 and CDR2 from the germline V gene are MGHDK and SYGVNS. The CDR3 DNA follows: TGTGCCAGCAGTGAATGGAATGGGAACACCATATATTTT. Translated: CASSEWNGNTIYF.

The chain has TRBV4-1 and TRBJ2-1; 9 bases line up with TRBD1. The CDR3 loop spans 14 amino acids. Germline CDR1 MGHRA, CDR2 YSYEKL. J lost 8 bases, V lost 6 bases, and 8 bases had no gene match. The CDR3 bases are TGCGCCAGCAGGTCGGGGACAGGGAGGGATGAGCAGTTCTTC. Protein sequence: CASRSGTGRDEQFF.

The rearrangement uses TRBV19 and TRBJ1-6, with TRBD1 as a possible D gene (5 bases). The V gene lost 5 bases and the J gene lost 12 bases, with 20 bases spanning the gap. Germline V CDR1 and CDR2: LNHDA, SQIVND (reference sequence). This CDR3 spans 15 amino acids. CDR3 residues: CASSSVGAGRGPLHF. The CDR3 DNA follows: TGTGCCAGTAGTTCGGTCGGGGCCGGCCGGGGACCCCTCCACTTT.

This chain joins TRBV30 and TRBJ2-2; D is unresolved. Trimming stripped 1 base from V and 4 bases from J, with 10 bases between. This CDR3 has 14 residues. Looked up from germline, CDR1 is GTSNPN and CDR2 is SVGIG (reference sequence). The CDR3 region has the DNA TGTGCCTGGAGTGAGGGTTACGGCACCGGGGAGCTGTTTTTT. Its protein is CAWSEGYGTGELFF.

The gene calls are TRBV6-5 and TRBJ1-1; D might be TRBD1 (5 bases). Germline V gene data show CDR1 as MNHEY and CDR2 as SVGAGI. Trimming stripped 8 bases from V and 6 bases from J, with 19 bases between. The CDR3 has 14 amino acids. CDR3 coding DNA: TGTGCCAGCGACAGACGGGTGGAGAGGCCTGAAGCTTTCTTT. Translated: CASDRRVERPEAFF.

The chain joins TRBV24-1 to TRBJ2-1; D is undetermined. Looked up from germline, CDR1 is KGHDR and CDR2 is SFDVKD. Trimming cost V 0 bases and J 10 bases, with 6 bases left between them. The CDR3 totals 12 residues. CDR3 nucleotide sequence: TGTGCCACCAGTGATTTGGTTGGCGAGCAGTTCTTC. Translation: CATSDLVGEQFF.

Comments on this clone: Its ends do not fully match the called genes, so a read error is possible. The chain joins TRBV20-1 to TRBJ2-7; tentatively, D is TRBD1 or TRBD2 (5 bases each). The CDR3 contains 11 residues. Germline-derived CDR1 and CDR2 are DFQATT and SNEGSKA (reference sequence). CDR3 sequence (DNA): TGCAGTGCGAGGGGCAGTACTACTAACGGCTTC. This sequence encodes CSARGSTTNGF.

About this clone: Other DNA sequences in the sample encode the same CDR3. The chain is built from TRBV30 and TRBJ2-2; D not resolved. Between the trimmed V and J ends, which lost 2 bases and 1 base, there was a span of 2 bases. CDR1 GTSNPN and CDR2 SVGIG come from the germline V gene (reference sequence). CDR3 size: 12 residues. DNA of the CDR3: TGTGCCTGGAGTAGGAACACCGGGGAGCTGTTTTTT. Translation gives CAWSRNTGELFF.

The chain is built from TRBV10-2 and TRBJ2-3; D unclear. The CDR3 totals 14 residues. Germline V gene lookup returns CDR1 WSHSY and CDR2 SAAADI. The V end lost 6 bases, the J end lost 1 base, and 11 bases lay between the germline ends. CDR3 residues: CASSLSLGTDTQYF. The CDR3 DNA is TGCGCCAGCAGCCTTTCCCTGGGCACAGATACGCAGTATTTT.

The CDR3 is CASSLDLINEKLFF. The CDR3, as DNA: TGTGCCAGCAGCTTGGACCTCATAAATGAAAAACTGTTTTTT. The rearrangement uses TRBV6-2 or TRBV6-3 and TRBJ1-4; D unresolved. Trimming shortened V by 6 bases and J by 5 bases, and 13 bases separated the two germline ends. The germline CDR1 and CDR2 sequences are MNHEY and SVGEGT. The CDR3 loop spans 14 amino acids.

With regard to this clone: At one end the junction does not follow the germline gene, possibly because of a read error. This chain connects TRBV7-2 to TRBJ2-3, with D possibly TRBD1 on 6 matching bases. This CDR3 has 12 amino acids. Germline V gene data show CDR1 as SGHTA and CDR2 as FQGNSA. The DNA of the CDR3 is TGTGCCAGCAGCTTGGGGGTGCAGGGGCAGGGGTTT. This sequence encodes CASSLGVQGQGF.

The chain combines TRBV6-5 with TRBJ1-3, with 8 bases fitting TRBD1. There are 15 residues in the CDR3. The V and J ends lost 6 bases and 0 bases, in that order; junction bases with no gene match: 4. Germline CDR1 is MNHEY and CDR2 is SVGAGI. As DNA, the CDR3 is TGTGCCAGCAGAGCTACAGGGGGCTCTGGAAACACCATATATTTT. It translates to CASRATGGSGNTIYF.

This rearrangement joins TRBV19 to TRBJ1-2; D is possibly TRBD1 (6 bases). Germline CDR1 reads LNHDA; CDR2 reads SQIVND (reference sequence). V was clipped by 6 bases and J by 4 bases, with 18 bases between them. The CDR3 has 15 residues. The CDR3 DNA reads TGTGCCAGTAGACCCGTACAGGGTCGGGGCTATGGCTACACCTTC. It is translated as CASRPVQGRGYGYTF.

The rearrangement uses TRBV6-5 and TRBJ2-3; 8 bases agree with TRBD2. The V gene end was trimmed by 7 bases and the J gene end by 8 bases; junction bases not matched to a gene: 11. From germline, CDR1 is MNHEY and CDR2 SVGAGI. CDR3 length equals 14 residues. CDR3 residues: CASTAGGSGGTQYF. DNA for the CDR3: TGTGCCAGCACTGCGGGGGGCTCCGGGGGTACGCAGTATTTT.

This clone was seen a handful of times. V is TRBV19 and J is TRBJ1-2; perhaps TRBD1 as D (6 bases). This CDR3 spans 12 amino acids. Germline assignment: CDR1 LNHDA and CDR2 SQIVND (reference sequence). V lost 6 bases to trimming and J lost 7 bases, with 12 bases between them. The CDR3 reads CASRPQGGGYTF. As DNA, the CDR3 is TGTGCCAGTAGGCCACAGGGAGGTGGCTACACCTTC. Supplemented by reference TRBV19 and TRBJ1-2, the full variable domain reads DGGITQSPKYLFRKEGQNVTLSCEQNLNHDAMYWYRQDPGQGLRLIYYSQIVNDFQKGDIAEGYSVSREKKESFPLTVTSAQKNPTAFYLCASRPQGGGYTFGSGTRLTVV.

In this sample, this clone turned up a few times. The chain combines TRBV19 with TRBJ1-1, with TRBD1 as a possible D gene (5 bases). Germline V gene lookup returns CDR1 LNHDA and CDR2 SQIVND (reference sequence). The CDR3 consists of 15 residues. Trimming took off 8 bases at V and 3 bases at J, with 19 bases between the two ends. The CDR3 coding sequence is TGTGCCAGTCAAGGAAGTGGGGGTTCTGACACTGAAGCTTTCTTT. Protein sequence: CASQGSGGSDTEAFF.

This clone was detected only a few times. The chain joins TRBV5-1 to TRBJ1-2, with 8 bases identical to TRBD1. The CDR3 is 15 residues long. CDR1 and CDR2 (germline): SGHRS, YFSETQ. V lost 2 bases to trimming and J lost 6 bases; unmatched junction nucleotides: 9. The CDR3 is CASSFGQGALDGYTF. CDR3 DNA sequence: TGCGCCAGCAGCTTCGGGCAGGGGGCGCTTGATGGCTACACCTTC.

DNA of the CDR3: TGTGCCAGCAGCCCACGGACAGGCCAGTACGAGCAGTACTTC. The encoded protein is CASSPRTGQYEQYF. This chain links TRBV9 with TRBJ2-7; TRBD1 aligns across 7 bases. The CDR3 covers 14 residues. V was pared by 4 bases and J by 4 bases, with 8 bases of the junction left unmatched. CDR1 is SGDLS and CDR2 is YYNGEE in the germline V gene.

The chain joins TRBV4-3 to TRBJ2-6; 7 bases are a match to TRBD2. With 3 bases clipped from V and 0 bases from J, the junction kept 5 bases outside the gene matches. This CDR3 comprises 17 residues. Germline CDR1 is LGHNA and CDR2 is YSLEER. This chain's CDR3 is CASSHLREGSGANVLTF. The CDR3 bases are TGCGCCAGCAGCCACTTGAGGGAGGGCTCTGGGGCCAACGTCCTGACTTTC.

The chain couples TRBV19 to TRBJ2-6; D call uncertain. Per the germline V gene, CDR1 is LNHDA and CDR2 is SQIVND (reference sequence). V lost 6 bases to trimming and J lost 1 base, with 19 bases between them. This CDR3 spans 18 amino acids. CDR3 DNA sequence: TGTGCCAGTAGAATCTCTGTGGCCTCAACATCTGGGGCCAACGTCCTGACTTTC. Translation: CASRISVASTSGANVLTF.

This clone was observed once. This chain links TRBV18 with TRBJ1-1; 8 nucleotides align to TRBD1. The CDR3 loop spans 15 amino acids. Trimming removed 3 bases from V and 4 bases from J; junction bases left unmatched: 7. Germline V CDR1 and CDR2: KGHSH, LQKENI. This chain's CDR3 is CASSPAGGLGTEAFF. CDR3 sequence (DNA): TGTGCCAGCTCACCGGCAGGGGGCCTCGGCACTGAAGCTTTCTTT.

V is TRBV2 and J is TRBJ1-2; 9 nucleotides agree with TRBD1. The V and J ends lost 6 bases and 8 bases, in that order; junction bases with no gene match: 10. CDR3 length: 14 amino acids. Germline V CDR1 and CDR2: SNHLY, FYNNEI. Written as DNA, the CDR3 is TGTGCCAGCAGGGCGACCGGGACAGGGTACGGCTACACCTTC. Translation gives CASRATGTGYGYTF.

The genes are TRBV7-8 and TRBJ1-5; the D gene is possibly TRBD1 (6 bases). CDR1 and CDR2 (germline): SGHVS, FQNEAQ. CDR3 length equals 15 residues. Trimming removed 2 bases at V and 7 bases at J, with 15 bases between. The chain's CDR3 is CASSLLDQGTQPQHF. CDR3 bases: TGTGCCAGCAGCTTATTGGACCAGGGGACCCAGCCCCAGCATTTT.

The chain carries TRBV7-2 and TRBJ2-6; D is unclear. The CDR3 covers 16 residues. The V end lost 3 bases, the J end lost 0 bases, and 9 bases lay between the germline ends. The V gene's germline CDR1 is SGHTA and CDR2 FQGNSA. The CDR3 loop reads CASSFDRYSGANVLTF. CDR3 coding DNA: TGTGCCAGCAGCTTTGACCGCTACTCTGGGGCCAACGTCCTGACTTTC.

The chain carries TRBV5-8 and TRBJ1-3; unclear D gene. Germline V gene lookup returns CDR1 SGHTS and CDR2 YDEGEE. The CDR3 spans 16 residues. Trimming cost V 2 bases and J 2 bases, with 14 bases left between them. DNA of the CDR3: TGTGCCAGCAGCTTTGGGGAACAGTCGGCTGGAAACACCATATATTTT. Translated, it gives CASSFGEQSAGNTIYF.

The chain uses TRBV29-1 and TRBJ1-2; D might be TRBD1 (6 bases). Trimming removed 5 bases from V and 5 bases from J, with 15 bases in between. Germline V lookup: CDR1 SQVTM, CDR2 ANQGSEA. The CDR3 has 13 residues. DNA of the CDR3: TGCAGCGTTCGTAGACAGGTCGCTTATGGCTACACCTTC. This sequence encodes CSVRRQVAYGYTF. Together with reference TRBV29-1 and TRBJ1-2, the CDR3 gives the full variable domain: SAVISQKPSRDICQRGTSLTIQCQVDSQVTMMFWYRQQPGQSLTLIATANQGSEATYESGFVIDKFPISRPNLTFSTLTVSNMSPEDSSIYLCSVRRQVAYGYTFGSGTRLTVV.

The rearrangement uses TRBV15 and TRBJ2-5; a weak D match, TRBD2 (6 bases). Germline V CDR1 and CDR2: LNHNV, YYDKDF (reference sequence). The germline V and J ends were trimmed by 0 bases and 3 bases, with 8 bases remaining between them. The CDR3 runs 14 residues. The CDR3 spells CATSREWGEETQYF. CDR3 DNA sequence: TGTGCCACCAGCAGAGAATGGGGGGAAGAGACCCAGTACTTC.

The chain couples TRBV10-2 to TRBJ1-1, with D perhaps TRBD1 (6 bases). This CDR3 spans 13 amino acids. V was shortened by 6 bases and J by 5 bases, with 13 bases between the two germline ends. Germline lookup yields CDR1 WSHSY and CDR2 SAAADI. The CDR3 DNA reads TGCGCCAGCAGCCTCAGGGGAGGGACTGAAGCTTTCTTT. It yields the protein CASSLRGGTEAFF.

The CDR3 bases are TGTGCCAGCAGCCAAGATAGGGCCGAGCAGTACTTC. As protein: CASSQDRAEQYF. V usage is TRBV3-1 (or the pseudogene TRBV3-2) and J usage is TRBJ2-7; no definite D call. V was clipped by 0 bases and J by 6 bases, with 6 bases between them. Per the germline V gene, CDR1 is LGHDT and CDR2 is YNNKEL (reference sequence). This CDR3 is 12 amino acids long.

The CDR3 DNA follows: TGTGCCAGCAGCACCCGCGGGGGGCCTGGCGAGCAGTACTTC. Its protein is CASSTRGGPGEQYF. This chain connects TRBV7-9 to TRBJ2-7, with 8 bases lining up with TRBD2. Germline-derived CDR1 and CDR2 are SEHNR and FQNEAQ (reference sequence). V lost 5 bases and J lost 6; bases outside the gene matches: 9. This CDR3 region has 14 residues.

J is TRBJ1-4 and V is TRBV7-9; D gene ambiguous. CDR1 and CDR2 from the germline V gene are SEHNR and FQNEAQ (reference sequence). CDR3 size: 13 residues. V lost 5 bases, J lost 7 bases, and 11 bases lay in between. The CDR3 sequence is CASSPGVAEKLFF. The DNA for the CDR3 is TGTGCCAGCAGCCCCGGGGTGGCTGAAAAACTGTTTTTT.